Reported below is one TCR beta chain. Its antigen is currently unknown. Germline trimming cut 6 bases from V and 2 bases from J; bases unmatched to any gene: 12. The CDR3 is 16 amino acids. Germline-derived CDR1 and CDR2 are MNHNY and SVGAGI (reference sequence). The entry originates in a study of cytomegalovirus exposure and HLA in healthy donors. The PCR employed 60 Vbeta primers together with 13 Jbeta primers. Sequencing was performed with immunoSEQ multiplex PCR; in TCRdb, only in-frame clones are kept and a portion is missing. This table has 150,000 to 160,000 clones, roughly three quarters appearing once. Study-wide results and caveats: Specificity for CMV antigens was confirmed in vitro for a few of the CMV-associated chains. A missense DCLRE1C variant was associated with V- and J-gene trimming of TCR beta chains in a later analysis, and an independent cohort replicated the association. The analysis excluded some indistinguishable V segments, including TRBV6-2 and TRBV6-3.

J is TRBJ2-7 and V is TRBV6-6; 8 bases align to TRBD1. This TCR came from a man aged 30-40 years in good health and CMV-seropositive. Sequenced input: PBMCs. In DNA form, the CDR3 reads TGTGCCAGCAGGAAACAGGGGGGTAGCGCAACCTACGAGCAGTACTTC. Encoded protein: CASRKQGGSATYEQYF.